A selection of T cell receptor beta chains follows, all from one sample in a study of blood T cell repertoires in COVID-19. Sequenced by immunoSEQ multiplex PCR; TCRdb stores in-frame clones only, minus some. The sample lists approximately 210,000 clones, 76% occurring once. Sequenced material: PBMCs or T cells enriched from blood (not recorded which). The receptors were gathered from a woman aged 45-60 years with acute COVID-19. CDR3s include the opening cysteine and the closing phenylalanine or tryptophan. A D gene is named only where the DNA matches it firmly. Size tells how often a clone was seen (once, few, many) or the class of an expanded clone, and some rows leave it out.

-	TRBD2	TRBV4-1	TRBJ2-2	CASSQEALGVAGAGELFF	TGCGCCAGCAGCCAAGAGGCTTTGGGGGTAGCGGGGGCCGGGGAGCTGTTTTTT
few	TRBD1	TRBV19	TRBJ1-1	CASSMLDRGRNTEAFF	TGTGCCAGTAGTATGCTGGACAGGGGAAGGAACACTGAAGCTTTCTTT
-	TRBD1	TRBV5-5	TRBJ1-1	CASSRDRTGTEAFF	TGTGCCAGCAGCCGGGACAGGACAGGCACTGAAGCTTTCTTT
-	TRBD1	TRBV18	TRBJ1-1	CASSPDRTNTEAFF	TGTGCCAGCTCACCGGACAGGACAAACACTGAAGCTTTCTTT
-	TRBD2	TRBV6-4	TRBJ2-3	CASSDMAGGTDTQYF	TGTGCCAGCAGTGACATGGCGGGGGGGACAGATACGCAGTATTTT
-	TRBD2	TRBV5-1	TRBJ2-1	CASRGLAGGYNEQFF	TGCGCCAGCAGAGGACTAGCGGGGGGGTACAATGAGCAGTTCTTC
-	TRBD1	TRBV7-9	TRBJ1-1	CASSPRQGVSNTEAFF	TGTGCCAGCAGCCCCCGACAGGGGGTATCGAACACTGAAGCTTTCTTT
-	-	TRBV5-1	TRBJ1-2	CASTRLVGDPDNYGYTF	TGCGCCAGCACCCGACTAGTAGGGGACCCGGATAACTATGGCTACACCTTC
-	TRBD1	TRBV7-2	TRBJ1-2	CASSPGTGGGGYTF	TGTGCCAGCAGCCCAGGGACAGGAGGGGGCGGCTACACCTTC
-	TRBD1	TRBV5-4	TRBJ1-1	CASSSDFGTVYTEAFF	TGTGCCAGCAGCTCGGACTTCGGGACAGTTTACACTGAAGCTTTCTTT
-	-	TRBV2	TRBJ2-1	CASNRVAGGEDEQFF	TGTGCCAGCAATCGGGTGGCCGGGGGTGAGGATGAGCAGTTCTTC
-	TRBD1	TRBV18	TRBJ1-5	CASSPRGQVGDRRNQPQHF	TGTGCCAGCTCACCACGAGGACAGGTTGGGGATAGGCGCAATCAGCCCCAGCATTTT
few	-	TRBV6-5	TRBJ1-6	CASSYSQGSNSPLHF	TGTGCCAGCAGTTACTCACAGGGAAGCAATTCACCCCTCCACTTT
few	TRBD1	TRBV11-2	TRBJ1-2	CASSAPDRPYGYTF	TGTGCCAGCAGCGCACCGGACAGGCCCTACGGCTACACCTTC
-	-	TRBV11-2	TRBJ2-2	CASKDGAVSGELFF	TGTGCCAGCAAAGATGGGGCAGTTTCCGGGGAGCTGTTTTTT
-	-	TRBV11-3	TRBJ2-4	CASSLAAAGALKNIQYF	TGTGCCAGCAGCTTAGCTGCGGCAGGGGCACTCAAAAACATTCAGTACTTC
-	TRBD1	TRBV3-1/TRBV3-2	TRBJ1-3	CASSPIGGGSGNTIYF	TGTGCCAGCAGCCCCATAGGGGGCGGTTCTGGAAACACCATATATTTT
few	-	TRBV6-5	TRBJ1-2	CASRVPGGYGYTF	TGTGCCAGCAGGGTTCCCGGCGGCTATGGCTACACCTTC
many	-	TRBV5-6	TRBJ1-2	CASTADTRNYGYTF	TGTGCCAGCACCGCGGACACCCGAAACTATGGCTACACCTTC
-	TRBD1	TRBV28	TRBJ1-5	CASSFEGQGNQPQHF	TGTGCCAGCAGTTTTGAGGGACAGGGCAATCAGCCCCAGCATTTT
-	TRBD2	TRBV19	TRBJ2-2	CASGERGVVTGELFF	TGTGCCAGTGGAGAGCGGGGGGTCGTTACCGGGGAGCTGTTTTTT
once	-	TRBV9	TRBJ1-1	CASSVGVQNTEAFF	TGTGCCAGCAGCGTCGGGGTCCAGAACACTGAAGCTTTCTTT
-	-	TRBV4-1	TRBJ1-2	CASSQDTAGPYGYTF	TGCGCCAGCAGCCAAGATACAGCAGGCCCTTATGGCTACACCTTC
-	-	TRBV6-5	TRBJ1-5	CASTYQGRGAQPQHF	TGTGCCAGCACCTACCAGGGACGCGGGGCCCAGCCCCAGCATTTT
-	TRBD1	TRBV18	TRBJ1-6	CASSPPSGQAGSPLHF	TGTGCCAGCTCACCACCCTCGGGACAGGCTGGCTCACCCCTCCACTTT
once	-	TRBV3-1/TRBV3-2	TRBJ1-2	CASSARGRSHQDYGYTF	TGTGCCAGCAGCGCAAGAGGGAGGTCACATCAAGACTATGGCTACACCTTC
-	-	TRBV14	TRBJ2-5	CASNLGFGETQYF	TGTGCCAGCAACCTAGGCTTCGGGGAGACCCAGTACTTC